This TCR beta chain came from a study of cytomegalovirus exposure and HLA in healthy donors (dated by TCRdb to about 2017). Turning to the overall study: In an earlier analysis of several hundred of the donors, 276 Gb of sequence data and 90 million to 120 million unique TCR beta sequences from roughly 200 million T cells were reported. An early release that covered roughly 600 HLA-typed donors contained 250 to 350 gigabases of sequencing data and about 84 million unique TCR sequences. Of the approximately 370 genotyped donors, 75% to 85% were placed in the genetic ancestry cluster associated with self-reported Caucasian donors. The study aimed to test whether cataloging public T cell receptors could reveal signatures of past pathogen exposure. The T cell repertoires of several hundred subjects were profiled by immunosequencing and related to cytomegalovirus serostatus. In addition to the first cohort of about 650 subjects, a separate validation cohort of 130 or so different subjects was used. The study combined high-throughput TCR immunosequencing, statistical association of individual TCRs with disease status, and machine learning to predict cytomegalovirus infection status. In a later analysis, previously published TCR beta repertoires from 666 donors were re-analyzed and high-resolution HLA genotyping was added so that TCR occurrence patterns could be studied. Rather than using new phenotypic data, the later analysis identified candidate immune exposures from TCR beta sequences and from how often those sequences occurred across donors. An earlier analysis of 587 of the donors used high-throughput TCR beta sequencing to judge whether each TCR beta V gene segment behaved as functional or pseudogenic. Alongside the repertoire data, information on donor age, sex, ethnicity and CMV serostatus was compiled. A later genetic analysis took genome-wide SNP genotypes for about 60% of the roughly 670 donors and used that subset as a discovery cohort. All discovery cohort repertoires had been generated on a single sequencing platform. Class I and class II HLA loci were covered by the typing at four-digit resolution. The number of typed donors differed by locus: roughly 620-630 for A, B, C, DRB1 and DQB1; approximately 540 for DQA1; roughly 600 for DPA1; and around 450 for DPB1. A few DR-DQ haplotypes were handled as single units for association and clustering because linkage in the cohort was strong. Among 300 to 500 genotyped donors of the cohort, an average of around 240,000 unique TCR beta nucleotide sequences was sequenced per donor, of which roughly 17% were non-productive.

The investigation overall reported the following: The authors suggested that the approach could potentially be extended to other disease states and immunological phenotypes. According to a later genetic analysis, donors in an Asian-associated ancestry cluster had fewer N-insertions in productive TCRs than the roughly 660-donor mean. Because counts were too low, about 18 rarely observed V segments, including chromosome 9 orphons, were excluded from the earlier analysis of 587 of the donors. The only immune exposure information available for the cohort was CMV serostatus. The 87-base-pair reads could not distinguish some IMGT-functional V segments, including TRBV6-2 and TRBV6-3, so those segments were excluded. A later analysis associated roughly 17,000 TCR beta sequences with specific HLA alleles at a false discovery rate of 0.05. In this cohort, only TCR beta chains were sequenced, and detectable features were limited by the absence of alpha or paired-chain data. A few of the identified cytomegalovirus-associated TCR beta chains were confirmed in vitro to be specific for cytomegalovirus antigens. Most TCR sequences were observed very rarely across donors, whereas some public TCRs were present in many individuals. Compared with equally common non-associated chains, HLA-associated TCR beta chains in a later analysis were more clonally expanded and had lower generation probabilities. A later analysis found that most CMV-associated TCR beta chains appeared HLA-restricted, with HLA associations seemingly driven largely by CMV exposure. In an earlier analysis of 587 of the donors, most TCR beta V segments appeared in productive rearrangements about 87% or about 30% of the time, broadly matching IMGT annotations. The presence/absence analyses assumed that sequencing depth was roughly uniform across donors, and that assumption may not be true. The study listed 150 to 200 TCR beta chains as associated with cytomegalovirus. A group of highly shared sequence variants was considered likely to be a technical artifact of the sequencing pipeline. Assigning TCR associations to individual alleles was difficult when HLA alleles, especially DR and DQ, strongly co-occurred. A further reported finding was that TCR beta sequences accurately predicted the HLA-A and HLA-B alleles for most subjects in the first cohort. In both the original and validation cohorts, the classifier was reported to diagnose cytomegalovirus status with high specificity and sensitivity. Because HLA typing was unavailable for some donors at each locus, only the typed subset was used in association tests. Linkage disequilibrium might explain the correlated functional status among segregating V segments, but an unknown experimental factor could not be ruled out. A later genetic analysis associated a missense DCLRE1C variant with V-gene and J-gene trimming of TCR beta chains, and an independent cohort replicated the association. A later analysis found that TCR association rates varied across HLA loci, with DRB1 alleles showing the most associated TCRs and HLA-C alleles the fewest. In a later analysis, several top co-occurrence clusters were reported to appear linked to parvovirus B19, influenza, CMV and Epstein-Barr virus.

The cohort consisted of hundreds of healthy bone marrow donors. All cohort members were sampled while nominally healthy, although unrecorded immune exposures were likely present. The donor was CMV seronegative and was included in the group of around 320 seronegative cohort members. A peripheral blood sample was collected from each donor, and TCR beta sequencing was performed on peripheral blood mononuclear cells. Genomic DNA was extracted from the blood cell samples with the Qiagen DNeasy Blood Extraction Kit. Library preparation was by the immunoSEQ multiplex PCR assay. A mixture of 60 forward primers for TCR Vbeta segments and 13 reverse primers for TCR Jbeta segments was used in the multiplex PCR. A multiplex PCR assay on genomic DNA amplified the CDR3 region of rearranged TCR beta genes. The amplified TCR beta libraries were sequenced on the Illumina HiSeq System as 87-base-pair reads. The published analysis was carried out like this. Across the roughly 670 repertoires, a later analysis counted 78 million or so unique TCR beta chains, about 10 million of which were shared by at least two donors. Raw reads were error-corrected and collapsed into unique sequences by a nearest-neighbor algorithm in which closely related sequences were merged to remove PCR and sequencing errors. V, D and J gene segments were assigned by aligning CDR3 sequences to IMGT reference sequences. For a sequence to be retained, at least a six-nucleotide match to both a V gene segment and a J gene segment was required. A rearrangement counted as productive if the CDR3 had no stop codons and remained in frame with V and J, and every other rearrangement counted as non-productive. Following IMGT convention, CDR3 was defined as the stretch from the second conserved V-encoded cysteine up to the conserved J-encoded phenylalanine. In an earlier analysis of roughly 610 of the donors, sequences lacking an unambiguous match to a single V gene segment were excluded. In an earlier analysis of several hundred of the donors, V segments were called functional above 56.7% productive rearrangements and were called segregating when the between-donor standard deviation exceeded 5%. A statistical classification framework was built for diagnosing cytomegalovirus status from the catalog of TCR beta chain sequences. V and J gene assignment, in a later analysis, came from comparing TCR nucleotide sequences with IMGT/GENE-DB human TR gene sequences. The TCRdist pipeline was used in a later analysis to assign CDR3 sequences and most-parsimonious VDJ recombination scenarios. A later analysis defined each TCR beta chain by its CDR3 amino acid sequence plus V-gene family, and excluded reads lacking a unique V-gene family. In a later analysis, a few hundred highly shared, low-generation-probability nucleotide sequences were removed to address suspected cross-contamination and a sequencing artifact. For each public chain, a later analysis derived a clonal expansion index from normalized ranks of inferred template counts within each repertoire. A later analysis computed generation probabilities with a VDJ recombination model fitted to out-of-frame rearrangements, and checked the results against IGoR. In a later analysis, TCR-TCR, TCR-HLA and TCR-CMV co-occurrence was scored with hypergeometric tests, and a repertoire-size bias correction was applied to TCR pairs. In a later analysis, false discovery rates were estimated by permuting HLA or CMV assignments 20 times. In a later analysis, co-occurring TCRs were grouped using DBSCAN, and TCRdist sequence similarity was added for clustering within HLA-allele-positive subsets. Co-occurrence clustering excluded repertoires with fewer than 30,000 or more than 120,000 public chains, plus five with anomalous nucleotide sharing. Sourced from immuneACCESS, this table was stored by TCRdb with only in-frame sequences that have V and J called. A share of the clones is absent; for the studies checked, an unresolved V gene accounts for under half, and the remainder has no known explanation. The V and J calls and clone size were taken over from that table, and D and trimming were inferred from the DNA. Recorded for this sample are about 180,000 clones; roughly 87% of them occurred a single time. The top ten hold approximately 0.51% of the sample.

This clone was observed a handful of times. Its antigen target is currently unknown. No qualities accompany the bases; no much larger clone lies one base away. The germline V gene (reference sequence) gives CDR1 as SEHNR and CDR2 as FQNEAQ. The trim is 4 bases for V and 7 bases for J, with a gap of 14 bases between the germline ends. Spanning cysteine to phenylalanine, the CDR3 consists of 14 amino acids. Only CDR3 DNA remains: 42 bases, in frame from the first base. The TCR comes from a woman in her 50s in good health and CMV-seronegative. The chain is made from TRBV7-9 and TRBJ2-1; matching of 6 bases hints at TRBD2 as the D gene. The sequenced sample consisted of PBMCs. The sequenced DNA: TGTGCCAGCAGCTCCCGGACTAAGCCTAATGAGCAGTTCTTC. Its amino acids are CASSSRTKPNEQFF.